The clone carrying this T cell receptor (beta chain) was counted a single time. The entry originates in a study of blood T cell repertoires in COVID-19. Study as a whole: Nucleic acid was either cDNA or gDNA, and it came from T cells, B-cell-depleted T cells, or PBMCs.

CDR1 SGHAT and CDR2 FQNNGV come from the germline V gene. The ends were cut back, 0 bases at V and 7 bases at J, with 6 bases in the middle. This CDR3 contains 12 residues. Per the study methods: The authors estimated nucleated cell counts from reference gene primer amplification. TCRdb's table, derived via immunoSEQ multiplex PCR, lists solely in-frame clones and lacks some. Clone size and V and J calls were adopted from that table, with D and trimming inferred from the DNA. The sample contains approximately 210,000 clones, about 77% of which appear only once. This sequence originates from a woman in her forties or fifties with acute COVID-19. Material: PBMCs or T cells enriched from blood (not recorded which). The J gene is TRBJ2-5, the V gene TRBV11-2; D perhaps matches TRBD1 (5 bases). CDR3 in amino acids: CASSLDQGTQYF. The DNA for the CDR3 is TGTGCCAGCAGCTTAGATCAGGGGACCCAGTACTTC.